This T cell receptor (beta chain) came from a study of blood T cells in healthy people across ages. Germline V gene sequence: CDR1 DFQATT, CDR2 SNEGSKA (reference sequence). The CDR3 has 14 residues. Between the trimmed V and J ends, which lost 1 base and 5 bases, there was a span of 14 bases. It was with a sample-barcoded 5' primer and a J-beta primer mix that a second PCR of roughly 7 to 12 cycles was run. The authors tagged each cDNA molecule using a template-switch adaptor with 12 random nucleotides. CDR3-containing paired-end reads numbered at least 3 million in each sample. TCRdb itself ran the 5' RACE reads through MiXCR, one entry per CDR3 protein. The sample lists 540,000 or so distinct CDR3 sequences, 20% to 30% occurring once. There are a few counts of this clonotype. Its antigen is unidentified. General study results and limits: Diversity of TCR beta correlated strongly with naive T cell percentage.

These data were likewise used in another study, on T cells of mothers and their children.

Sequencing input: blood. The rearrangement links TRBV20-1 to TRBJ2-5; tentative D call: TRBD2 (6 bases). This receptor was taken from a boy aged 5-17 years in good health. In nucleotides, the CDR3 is TGCAGTGCTAGAGTGGTCGGAGGAGGGGAGACCCAGTACTTC. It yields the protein CSARVVGGGETQYF.